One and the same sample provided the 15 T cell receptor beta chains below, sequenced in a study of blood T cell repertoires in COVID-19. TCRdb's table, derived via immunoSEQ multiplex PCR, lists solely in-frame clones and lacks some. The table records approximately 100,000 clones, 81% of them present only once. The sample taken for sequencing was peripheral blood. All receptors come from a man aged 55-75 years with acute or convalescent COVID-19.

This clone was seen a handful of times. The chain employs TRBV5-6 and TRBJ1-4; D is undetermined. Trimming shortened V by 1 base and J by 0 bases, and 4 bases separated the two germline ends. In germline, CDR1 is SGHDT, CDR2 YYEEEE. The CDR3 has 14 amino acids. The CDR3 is CASSLRATNEKLFF. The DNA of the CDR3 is TGTGCCAGCAGCTTGAGAGCAACTAATGAAAAACTGTTTTTT.

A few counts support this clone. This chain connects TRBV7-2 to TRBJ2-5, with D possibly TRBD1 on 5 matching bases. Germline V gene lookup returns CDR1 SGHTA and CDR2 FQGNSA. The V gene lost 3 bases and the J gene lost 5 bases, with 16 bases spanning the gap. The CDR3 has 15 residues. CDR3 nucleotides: TGTGCCAGCAGCTTCGACAGCGCGACTCCGGAGACCCAGTACTTC. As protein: CASSFDSATPETQYF.

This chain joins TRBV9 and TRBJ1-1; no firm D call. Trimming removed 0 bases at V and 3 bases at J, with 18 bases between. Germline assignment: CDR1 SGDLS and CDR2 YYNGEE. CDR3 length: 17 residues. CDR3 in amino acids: CASSVATLGGGYTEAFF. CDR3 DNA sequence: TGTGCCAGCAGCGTAGCTACTTTGGGAGGAGGGTACACTGAAGCTTTCTTT.

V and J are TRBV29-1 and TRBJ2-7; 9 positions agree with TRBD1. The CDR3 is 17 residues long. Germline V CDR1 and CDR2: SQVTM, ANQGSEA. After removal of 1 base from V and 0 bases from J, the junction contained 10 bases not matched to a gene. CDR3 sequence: CSVEGLQGQGTSYEQYF. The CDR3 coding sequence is TGCAGCGTTGAAGGCCTCCAGGGACAGGGAACCTCCTACGAGCAGTACTTC.

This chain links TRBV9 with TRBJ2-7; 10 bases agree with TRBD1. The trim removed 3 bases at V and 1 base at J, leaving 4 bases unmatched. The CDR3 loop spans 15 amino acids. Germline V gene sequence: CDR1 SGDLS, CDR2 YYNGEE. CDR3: CASSAGTGVSYEQYF. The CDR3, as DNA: TGTGCCAGCAGCGCCGGGACAGGGGTATCCTACGAGCAGTACTTC.

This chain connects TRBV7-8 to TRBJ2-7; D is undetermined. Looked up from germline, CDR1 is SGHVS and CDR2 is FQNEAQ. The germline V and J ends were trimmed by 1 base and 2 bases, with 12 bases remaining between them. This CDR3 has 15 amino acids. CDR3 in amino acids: CASSLEGGGTYEQYF. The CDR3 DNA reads TGTGCCAGCAGCTTAGAAGGCGGCGGAACCTACGAGCAGTACTTC.

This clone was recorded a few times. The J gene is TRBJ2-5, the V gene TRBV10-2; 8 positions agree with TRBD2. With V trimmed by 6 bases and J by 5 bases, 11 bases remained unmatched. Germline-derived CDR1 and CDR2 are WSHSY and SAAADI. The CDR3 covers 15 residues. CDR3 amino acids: CASSLAGQSWETQYF. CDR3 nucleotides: TGCGCCAGCAGCTTAGCGGGGCAGTCTTGGGAGACCCAGTACTTC.

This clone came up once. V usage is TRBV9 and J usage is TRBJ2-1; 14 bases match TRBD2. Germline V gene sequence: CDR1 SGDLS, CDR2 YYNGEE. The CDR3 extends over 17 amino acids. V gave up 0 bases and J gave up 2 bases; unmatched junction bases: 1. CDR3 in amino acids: CASSVEGLAGAYNEQFF. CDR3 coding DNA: TGTGCCAGCAGCGTAGAGGGACTAGCGGGGGCCTACAATGAGCAGTTCTTC.

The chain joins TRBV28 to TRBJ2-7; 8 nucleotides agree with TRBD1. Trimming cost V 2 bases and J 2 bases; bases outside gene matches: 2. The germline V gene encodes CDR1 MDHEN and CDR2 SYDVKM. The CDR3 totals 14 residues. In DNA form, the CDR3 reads TGTGCCAGCAGTTTAGTGACAGGGGCCTACGAGCAGTACTTC. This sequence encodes CASSLVTGAYEQYF.

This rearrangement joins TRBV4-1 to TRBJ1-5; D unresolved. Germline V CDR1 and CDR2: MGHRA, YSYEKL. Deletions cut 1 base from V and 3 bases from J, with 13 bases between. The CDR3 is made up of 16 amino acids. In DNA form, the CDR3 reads TGCGCCAGCAGCCAAGTTCGGGCAGGACTCAATCAGCCCCAGCATTTT. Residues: CASSQVRAGLNQPQHF.

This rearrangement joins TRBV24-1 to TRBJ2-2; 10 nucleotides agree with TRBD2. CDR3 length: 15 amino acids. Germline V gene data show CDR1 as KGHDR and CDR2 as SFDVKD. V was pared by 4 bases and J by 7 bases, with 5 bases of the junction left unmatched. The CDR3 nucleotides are TGTGCCACCAGTGACACTAGCGGGAAGGTCGGGGAGCTGTTTTTT. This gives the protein CATSDTSGKVGELFF.

The CDR3: CASSRESGNTIYF. DNA of the CDR3: TGCGCCAGCAGCCGGGAGTCTGGAAACACCATATATTTT. The chain employs TRBV5-1 and TRBJ1-3; unclear D gene. Germline lookup yields CDR1 SGHRS and CDR2 YFSETQ. The germline V and J ends were trimmed by 4 bases and 1 base, with 6 bases remaining between them. The CDR3 spans 13 residues. The variable domain in full, completed from reference TRBV5-1 and TRBJ1-3, reads KAGVTQTPRYLIKTRGQQVTLSCSPISGHRSVSWYQQTPGQGLQFLFEYFSETQRNKGNFPGRFSGRQFSNSRSEMNVSTLELGDSALYLCASSRESGNTIYFGEGSWLTVV.

The CDR3 nucleotides read TGTGCCAGCGGGGACATCGACCAGCCCCAGCATTTT. It is translated as CASGDIDQPQHF. The V gene is TRBV2, the J gene TRBJ1-5, with D possibly being TRBD1 (6 bases). Looked up from germline, CDR1 is SNHLY and CDR2 is FYNNEI. This CDR3 has 12 amino acids. V gave up 8 bases and J gave up 7 bases, with 12 bases separating them.

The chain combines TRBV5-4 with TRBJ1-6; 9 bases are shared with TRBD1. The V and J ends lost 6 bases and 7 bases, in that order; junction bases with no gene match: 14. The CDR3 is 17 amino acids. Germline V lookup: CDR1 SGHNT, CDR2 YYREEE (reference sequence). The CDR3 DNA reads TGTGCCAGCACGGGACAGGGTCCCTCTAACTCCAATTCACCCCTCCACTTT. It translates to CASTGQGPSNSNSPLHF. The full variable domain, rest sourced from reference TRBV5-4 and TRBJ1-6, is ETGVTQSPTHLIKTRGQQVTLRCSSQSGHNTVSWYQQALGQGPQFIFQYYREEENGRGNFPPRFSGLQFPNYSSELNVNALELDDSALYLCASTGQGPSNSNSPLHFGNGTRLTVT.

The CDR3 sequence is CASSLDRPEDGYTF. The CDR3 DNA is TGTGCCAGCAGCCTTGACAGGCCCGAAGACGGCTACACCTTC. The chain combines TRBV6-5 with TRBJ1-2; weak D call: TRBD1 (6 bases). V was cut by 6 bases and J by 8 bases, with 19 bases left in between. The CDR3 runs 14 residues. Looked up from germline, CDR1 is MNHEY and CDR2 is SVGAGI.